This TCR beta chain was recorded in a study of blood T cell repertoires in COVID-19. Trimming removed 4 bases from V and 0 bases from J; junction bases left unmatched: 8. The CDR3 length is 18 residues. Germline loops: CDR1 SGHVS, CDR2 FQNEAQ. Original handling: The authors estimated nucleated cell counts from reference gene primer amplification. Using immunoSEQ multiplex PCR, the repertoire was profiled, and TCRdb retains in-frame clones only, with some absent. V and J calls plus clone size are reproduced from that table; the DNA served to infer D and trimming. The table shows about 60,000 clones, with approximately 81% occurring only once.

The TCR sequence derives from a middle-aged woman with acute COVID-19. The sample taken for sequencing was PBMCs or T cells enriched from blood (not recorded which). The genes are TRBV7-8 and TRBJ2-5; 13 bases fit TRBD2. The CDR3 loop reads CASSSRLAGGSYQETQYF. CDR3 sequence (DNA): TGTGCCAGCAGCTCCCGACTAGCGGGGGGTTCGTACCAAGAGACCCAGTACTTC.